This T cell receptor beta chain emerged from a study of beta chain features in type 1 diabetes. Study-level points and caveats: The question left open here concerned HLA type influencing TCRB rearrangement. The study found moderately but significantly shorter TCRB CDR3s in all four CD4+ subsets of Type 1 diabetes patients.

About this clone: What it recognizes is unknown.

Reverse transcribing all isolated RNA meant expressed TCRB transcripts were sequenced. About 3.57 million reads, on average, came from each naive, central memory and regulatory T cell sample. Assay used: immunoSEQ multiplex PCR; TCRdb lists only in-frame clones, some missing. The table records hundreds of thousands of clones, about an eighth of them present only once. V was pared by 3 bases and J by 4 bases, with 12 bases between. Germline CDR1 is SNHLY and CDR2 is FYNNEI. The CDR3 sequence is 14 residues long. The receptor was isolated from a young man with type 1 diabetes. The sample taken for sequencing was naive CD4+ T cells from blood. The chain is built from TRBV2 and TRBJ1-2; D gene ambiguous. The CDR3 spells CASSEDGYFYGYTF. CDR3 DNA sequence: TGTGCCAGCAGTGAGGACGGGTACTTCTATGGCTACACCTTC. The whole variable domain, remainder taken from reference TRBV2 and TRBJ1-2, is EPEVTQTPSHQVTQMGQEVILRCVPISNHLYFYWYRQILGQKVEFLVSFYNNEISEKSEIFDDQFSVERPDGSNFTLKIRSTKLEDSAMYFCASSEDGYFYGYTFGSGTRLTVV.